This T cell receptor (beta chain) is from a study of long-term antiretroviral therapy in people with HIV. In regard to this clone: Its antigen remains unknown.

J lost 2 bases, V lost 6 bases, and 9 bases had no gene match. Germline assignment: CDR1 SNHLY and CDR2 FYNNEI. The CDR3 totals 17 residues. The study's findings and limits: Against controls, HIV repertoires showed narrower ranges of CDR3 length.

The run of the v3.0 immunoSEQ assay was at survey level. The method was immunoSEQ multiplex PCR; TCRdb's version includes in-frame clones alone and lacks a portion of them. This table has more than 35,000 clones, nearly 95% appearing once. J is TRBJ2-1 and V is TRBV2; 11 bases map to TRBD2. The sample was unsorted PBMCs, taken 3.7 years after starting antiretroviral therapy. The clonotype originates from a woman aged 45-60 years with HIV. CDR3 DNA: TGTGCCAGCAGCCCGGGACTAGCGGAACTAACCTACAATGAGCAGTTCTTC. Its translation: CASSPGLAELTYNEQFF.